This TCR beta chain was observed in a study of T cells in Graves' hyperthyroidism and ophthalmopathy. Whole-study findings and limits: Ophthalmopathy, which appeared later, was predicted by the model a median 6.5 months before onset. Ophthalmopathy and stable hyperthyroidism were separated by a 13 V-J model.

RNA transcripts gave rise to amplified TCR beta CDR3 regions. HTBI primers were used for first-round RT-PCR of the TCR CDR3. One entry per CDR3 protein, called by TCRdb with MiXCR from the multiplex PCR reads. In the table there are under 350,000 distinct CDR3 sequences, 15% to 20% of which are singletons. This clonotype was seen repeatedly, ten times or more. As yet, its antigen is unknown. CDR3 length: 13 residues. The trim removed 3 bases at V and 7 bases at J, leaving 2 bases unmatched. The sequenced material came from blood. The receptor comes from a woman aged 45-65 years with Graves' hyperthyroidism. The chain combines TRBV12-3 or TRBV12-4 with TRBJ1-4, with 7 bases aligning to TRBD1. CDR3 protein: CASSFQGGEKLFF. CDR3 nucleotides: TGTGCCAGCAGTTTCCAGGGGGGTGAAAAACTGTTTTTT.